These 27 T cell receptor beta chains were all obtained from the same sample, sequenced in a study of glioma-infiltrating T cells after dendritic cell vaccination. The repertoire was sequenced with immunoSEQ multiplex PCR; TCRdb's copy has only in-frame clones and lacks some. The sample holds 85,000 to 95,000 clones, 86% seen once. The material was blood, obtained before dendritic cell vaccination. The receptors stem from a human donor with glioblastoma.

The chain employs TRBV19 and TRBJ2-1; 7 nucleotides align to TRBD2. The CDR3 loop spans 17 amino acids. Germline CDR1 is LNHDA and CDR2 is SQIVND (reference sequence). V was pared by 1 base and J by 1 base, with 7 bases of the junction left unmatched. CDR3 in DNA: TGTGCCAGTAGTATAGGATCGGGGGGTACTTCCTACAATGAGCAGTTCTTC. Amino acid sequence: CASSIGSGGTSYNEQFF.

V gene TRBV5-4 combines with J gene TRBJ1-2, with a weak D call TRBD1 (6 bases). The germline V gene has CDR1 SGHNT and CDR2 YYREEE (reference sequence). This CDR3 region has 13 residues. With 4 bases removed from V and 4 bases from J, the gap between germline ends came to 11 bases. The DNA for the CDR3 is TGTGCCAGCAGCCTGACAGGAACCTATGGCTACACCTTC. This codes for CASSLTGTYGYTF.

This chain links TRBV18 with TRBJ2-7; 16 bases align to TRBD2. Germline trimming cut 4 bases from V and 5 bases from J; bases unmatched to any gene: 8. CDR3 length: 17 residues. CDR1 is KGHSH, CDR2 LQKENI, per germline. The CDR3 DNA follows: TGTGCCAGCTCACTGGGACTAGCGGGAGGGCCGGGCCACGAGCAGTACTTC. This gives the protein CASSLGLAGGPGHEQYF.

This clone was recorded once. The rearrangement uses TRBV9 and TRBJ2-3, with D unresolved. V was clipped by 4 bases and J by 4 bases, with 10 bases between them. Germline loops: CDR1 SGDLS, CDR2 YYNGEE. The CDR3 sequence is 13 residues long. The CDR3, as DNA: TGTGCCAGCAGCTTCGGTGCGGCAGATACGCAGTATTTT. Translation: CASSFGAADTQYF.

J is TRBJ2-7 and V is TRBV9; TRBD2 agrees at 7 bases. V was pared by 2 bases and J by 3 bases, with 5 bases of the junction left unmatched. Germline V gene data show CDR1 as SGDLS and CDR2 as YYNGEE. CDR3 length: 14 residues. The CDR3 loop reads CASSVGTNDYEQYF. Written as DNA, the CDR3 is TGTGCCAGCAGCGTGGGGACTAATGACTACGAGCAGTACTTC.

This clone has a handful of counts. The chain uses TRBV19 and TRBJ1-6; 11 positions match TRBD1. The CDR3 totals 13 residues. The germline V gene encodes CDR1 LNHDA and CDR2 SQIVND (reference sequence). V lost 9 bases to trimming and J lost 9 bases; unmatched junction nucleotides: 4. CDR3 protein: CASRDRGSSPLHF. Written as DNA, the CDR3 is TGTGCCAGCCGGGACAGGGGGTCTTCACCCCTCCACTTT.

The gene calls are TRBV7-2 and TRBJ2-3; TRBD1 aligns across 9 bases. V gave up 2 bases and J gave up 4 bases; unmatched junction bases: 4. CDR3 length: 15 amino acids. Germline V gives CDR1 SGHTA, CDR2 FQGNSA. The CDR3 DNA is TGTGCCAGCAGCTTAAGGGACAGGGTTCCAGATACGCAGTATTTT. Its translation: CASSLRDRVPDTQYF. Combining the CDR3 with reference TRBV7-2 and TRBJ2-3 gives the whole variable domain GAGVSQSPSNKVTEKGKDVELRCDPISGHTALYWYRQSLGQGLEFLIYFQGNSAPDKSGLPSDRFSAERTGGSVSTLTIQRTQQEDSAVYLCASSLRDRVPDTQYFGPGTRLTVL.

The chain employs TRBV21-1 and TRBJ1-2. TRBV21-1 represents a pseudogene. This CDR3 has 15 amino acids. The CDR3 region has the DNA TGTGCCAGCAGCAAATGTTGTGACCCTCGGCGGGGCTACACCTTC. This gives the protein CASSKCCDPRRGYTF.

This chain links TRBV7-2 with TRBJ2-5, with 10 bases that match TRBD1. The junction had 2 bases not matched to a gene; V was cut back by 5 bases and J by 2 bases. Germline V gene data show CDR1 as SGHTA and CDR2 as FQGNSA. The CDR3 loop spans 14 amino acids. The CDR3 protein is CASSPGQGQETQYF. CDR3 in DNA: TGTGCCAGCAGCCCGGGACAGGGGCAAGAGACCCAGTACTTC.

The V gene is TRBV6-1, the J gene TRBJ2-7, with 9 bases lining up with TRBD2. CDR1 and CDR2 from the germline V gene are MNHNS and SASEGT. V was clipped by 5 bases and J by 2 bases; unmatched bases: 7. The CDR3 spans 15 residues. The CDR3 region has the DNA TGTGCCAGCAGTCTTCAGGCGGGGGGGCCCTACGAGCAGTACTTC. This translates into CASSLQAGGPYEQYF.

V and J are TRBV15 and TRBJ2-7; 7 nucleotides match TRBD2. Germline V lookup: CDR1 LNHNV, CDR2 YYDKDF (reference sequence). The CDR3 is made up of 15 amino acids. V trimming: 0 bases; J trimming: 4 bases; junction bases outside the gene matches: 6. This chain's CDR3 is CATSRERESRYEQYF. DNA of the CDR3: TGTGCCACCAGCAGAGAGCGGGAGAGTAGGTACGAGCAGTACTTC.

This clone was seen a single time. The genes are TRBV28 and TRBJ2-7; D is unresolved. The V end lost 2 bases, the J end lost 0 bases, and 8 bases lay between the germline ends. The CDR3 sequence is 14 residues long. The V gene's germline CDR1 is MDHEN and CDR2 SYDVKM. The CDR3 spells CASSLSTVSYEQYF. CDR3 DNA sequence: TGTGCCAGCAGTTTAAGTACAGTCTCCTACGAGCAGTACTTC.

A remark on this clone: This probably arose from a read error, given a far larger clone one base away. In the same sample, other DNA sequences code for this CDR3. V and J are TRBV5-4 and TRBJ1-2; 7 bases match TRBD1. Trimming removed 4 bases from V and 5 bases from J; junction bases left unmatched: 11. In germline, CDR1 is SGHNT, CDR2 YYREEE (reference sequence). The length of the CDR3 is 15 residues. CDR3 loop: CASSTEVQGIYGYTF. The CDR3 bases are TGTGCCAGCAGCACCGAAGTACAGGGGATTTATGGCTACACCTTC.

V gene TRBV30 combines with J gene TRBJ2-4, with 8 bases aligning to TRBD2. Trimming at V came to 3 bases and at J to 4 bases, leaving 5 bases not matched to a gene. Germline V gives CDR1 GTSNPN, CDR2 SVGIG (reference sequence). CDR3 length equals 14 residues. The CDR3 loop is CAWSATSGKNIQYF. The CDR3 DNA reads TGTGCCTGGAGCGCCACTAGCGGTAAAAACATTCAGTACTTC. The full variable domain, its missing parts supplied by reference TRBV30 and TRBJ2-4, is SQTIHQWPATLVQPVGSPLSLECTVEGTSNPNLYWYRQAAGRGLQLLFYSVGIGQISSEVPQNLSASRPQDRQFILSSKKLLLSDSGFYLCAWSATSGKNIQYFGAGTRLSVL.

The rearrangement links TRBV5-8 to TRBJ1-2; tentatively, D is TRBD1 (6 bases). Germline CDR1 and CDR2: SGHTS and YDEGEE. With 0 bases removed from V and 2 bases from J, the gap between germline ends came to 11 bases. The CDR3 totals 15 residues. The CDR3 spells CASSLVGRGNYGYTF. The CDR3, as DNA: TGTGCCAGCAGCTTGGTGGGGAGGGGGAACTATGGCTACACCTTC.

The chain links TRBV4-1 to TRBJ2-6; D remains unclear. Germline values: CDR1 MGHRA, CDR2 YSYEKL. Trimming removed 0 bases from V and 0 bases from J, with 9 bases in between. The CDR3 sequence is 17 residues long. CDR3 in amino acids: CASSQEFPSSGANVLTF. Written as DNA, the CDR3 is TGCGCCAGCAGCCAAGAGTTTCCGAGCTCTGGGGCCAACGTCCTGACTTTC.

This clone was detected only once. The gene calls are TRBV9 and TRBJ2-7; 7 nucleotides align to TRBD1. The CDR3 runs to 14 residues. After removal of 2 bases from V and 2 bases from J, the junction contained 4 bases not matched to a gene. CDR1 and CDR2 (germline): SGDLS, YYNGEE. CDR3 DNA sequence: TGTGCCAGCAGCGTGACAGGGTCTCCCTACGAGCAGTACTTC. Amino acid sequence: CASSVTGSPYEQYF.

The V and J genes are TRBV27 and TRBJ2-3, with 12 bases matching TRBD2. Germline trimming cut 10 bases from V and 1 base from J; bases unmatched to any gene: 6. The CDR3 is 15 amino acids. In germline, CDR1 is MNHEY, CDR2 SMNVEV (reference sequence). The CDR3 is CAKIGLAGCTDTQYF. Here the CDR3 DNA reads TGTGCCAAGATTGGACTAGCGGGGTGCACAGATACGCAGTATTTT.

The chain joins TRBV7-2 to TRBJ1-3, with no clear D. The CDR3 totals 15 residues. V was shortened by 6 bases and J by 5 bases, with 17 bases between the two germline ends. The germline CDR1 and CDR2 sequences are SGHTA and FQGNSA. The CDR3 loop is CASSRGSVDRNTIYF. The CDR3 bases are TGTGCCAGCAGTCGAGGGTCGGTGGATAGAAACACCATATATTTT.

The chain is built from TRBV6-5 and TRBJ1-1; 8 nucleotides match TRBD1. The CDR3 sequence is 15 residues long. Germline V gene lookup returns CDR1 MNHEY and CDR2 SVGAGI. Losses at the gene ends were 2 bases for V and 3 bases for J; bases not matched to a gene: 5. The DNA of the CDR3 is TGTGCCAGCAGTTACCTAGGACAGGGCGACACTGAAGCTTTCTTT. Amino acids: CASSYLGQGDTEAFF.

This clone has only a few counts. The CDR3 nucleotides read TGTGCCAGCAGGCGCCCGGGACAGCCTAATTCACCCCTCCACTTT. Its translation: CASRRPGQPNSPLHF. The rearrangement uses TRBV2 and TRBJ1-6; 7 bases are shared with TRBD1. The J segment lost 6 bases and the V segment lost 6 bases, leaving 8 bases of the junction unmatched. From germline, CDR1 is SNHLY and CDR2 FYNNEI. This CDR3 contains 15 residues.

The V call is TRBV27, the J call TRBJ2-2; TRBD1 agrees at 7 bases. Germline CDR1 MNHEY, CDR2 SMNVEV (reference sequence). The CDR3 contains 14 residues. V trimming: 5 bases; J trimming: 6 bases; junction bases outside the gene matches: 6. The CDR3 reads CASSAGTDPGELFF. The CDR3 DNA reads as TGTGCCAGCAGTGCCGGGACAGATCCCGGGGAGCTGTTTTTT.

The rearrangement links TRBV25-1 to TRBJ2-1; 10 nucleotides line up with TRBD2. The V and J ends lost 5 bases and 0 bases, in that order; junction bases with no gene match: 7. The CDR3 length is 17 residues. Germline loops: CDR1 MGHDK, CDR2 SYGVNS. The CDR3 DNA follows: TGTGCCAGCAGTACTAGCGGGAAGACAAGCTCCTACAATGAGCAGTTCTTC. Amino acid sequence: CASSTSGKTSSYNEQFF.

This rearrangement joins TRBV2 to TRBJ2-5, with 7 bases that match TRBD1. Germline V gene lookup returns CDR1 SNHLY and CDR2 FYNNEI. CDR3 length equals 13 residues. The ends lost 7 bases at V and 7 bases at J; junction bases unmatched: 9. CDR3 DNA: TGTGCCAGCAATAGGGACAGTCTCGGGACCCAGTACTTC. Its protein is CASNRDSLGTQYF.

V usage is TRBV6-5 and J usage is TRBJ2-7; 7 bases fit TRBD1. Germline V gene lookup returns CDR1 MNHEY and CDR2 SVGAGI. V shed 3 bases and J 2 bases; nucleotides not matched to a gene: 4. CDR3 length: 14 amino acids. DNA for the CDR3: TGTGCCAGCAGTTATCTGGACAGGACCTACGAGCAGTACTTC. Residues: CASSYLDRTYEQYF.

The chain links TRBV19 to TRBJ2-7; D ambiguous. V lost 4 bases and J 2 bases, leaving 12 bases between the germline ends. The CDR3 has 14 residues. Germline assignment: CDR1 LNHDA and CDR2 SQIVND (reference sequence). The CDR3: CASSKTPRTYEQYF. In DNA form, the CDR3 reads TGTGCCAGTAGTAAAACCCCCAGGACCTACGAGCAGTACTTC. Combining the CDR3 with reference TRBV19 and TRBJ2-7 gives the whole variable domain DGGITQSPKYLFRKEGQNVTLSCEQNLNHDAMYWYRQDPGQGLRLIYYSQIVNDFQKGDIAEGYSVSREKKESFPLTVTSAQKNPTAFYLCASSKTPRTYEQYFGPGTRLTVT.

This clone has only a few counts. V is TRBV9 and J is TRBJ1-3, with 10 positions matching TRBD1. In germline, CDR1 is SGDLS, CDR2 YYNGEE. The CDR3 covers 17 residues. V gave up 0 bases and J gave up 2 bases; unmatched junction bases: 5. This chain's CDR3 is CASSVGLGTGAGNTIYF. CDR3 DNA: TGTGCCAGCAGCGTAGGTCTCGGGACAGGGGCTGGAAACACCATATATTTT.